The present entry profiles one TCR beta chain with its context. This sample was taken from a study of cytomegalovirus exposure and HLA in healthy donors. The study ran its PCR with 60 Vbeta and 13 Jbeta primers. As originally analysed: An analysis performed later counted 70 million to 90 million unique TCR beta chains (around 10 million of them shared). Sequencing was performed with immunoSEQ multiplex PCR; in TCRdb, only in-frame clones are kept and a portion is missing. The V and J calls and clone size were taken over from that table, and D and trimming were inferred from the DNA. The sample yields some 190,000 clones, around 67% seen once. This CDR3 has 18 amino acids. With 2 bases removed from V and 3 bases from J, the gap between germline ends came to 19 bases. Germline values: CDR1 MNHNS, CDR2 SASEGT.

The sequenced material came from PBMCs. This sequence originates from a woman aged 30 to 39 in good health and CMV-seropositive. The V gene is TRBV6-1, the J gene TRBJ1-4, with D possibly TRBD1 on 5 matching bases. CDR3 DNA: TGTGCCAGCAGTGAACTGCAGGGATGGCAGTTGTCTAATGAAAAACTGTTTTTT. It translates to CASSELQGWQLSNEKLFF.